The next 8 T cell receptor beta chains were all read from a single sample in a study of cytomegalovirus exposure and HLA in healthy donors. 13 Jbeta primers and 60 Vbeta primers were used for the PCR. This table comes from immunoSEQ multiplex PCR, and its TCRdb copy is limited to in-frame clones, with some not included. The repertoire holds around 110,000 clones, with under 80% as singletons. The sequenced sample was PBMCs. Source of these receptors: a man between 60 and 75 years old in good health and CMV-seronegative.

The rearrangement joins TRBV7-2 to TRBJ1-5, with D tentatively TRBD1 (5 bases). V was cut by 2 bases and J by 11 bases, with 10 bases left in between. Per the germline V gene, CDR1 is SGHTA and CDR2 is FQGNSA. This CDR3 spans 12 amino acids. CDR3 sequence (DNA): TGTGCCAGCAGCTTAAAGGGGCAGTCCCAGCATTTT. The encoded protein is CASSLKGQSQHF.

This sequence joins TRBV5-1 and TRBJ1-1, with 7 bases lining up with TRBD1. This CDR3 contains 15 residues. V lost 7 bases, J lost 1 base, and 10 bases stayed unmatched. Germline CDR1 and CDR2: SGHRS and YFSETQ. The CDR3 region is CASGGTDLANTEAFF. CDR3 coding DNA: TGCGCCAGCGGGGGGACAGATTTAGCGAACACTGAAGCTTTCTTT.

The chain couples TRBV5-4 to TRBJ1-2; D might be TRBD1 (6 bases). The CDR3 spans 12 residues. Trimming took 0 bases from V and 8 from J, leaving 8 bases between them. CDR1 is SGHNT, CDR2 YYREEE, per germline (reference sequence). CDR3 in amino acids: CASSLGGPGYTF. The CDR3 bases are TGTGCCAGCAGCTTGGGGGGGCCCGGCTACACCTTC.

This clone was seen once. This chain joins TRBV4-1 and TRBJ1-1; maybe TRBD1 (5 bases). The CDR3 runs 16 residues. V was pared by 3 bases and J by 1 base, with 15 bases between. Looked up from germline, CDR1 is MGHRA and CDR2 is YSYEKL. DNA of the CDR3: TGCGCCAGCAGCCAGGTCTTTCGACAGACGAACACTGAAGCTTTCTTT. Translating it yields CASSQVFRQTNTEAFF.

The chain recombines TRBV19 with TRBJ2-7; tentative D call: TRBD1 (6 bases). CDR1 is LNHDA and CDR2 is SQIVND in the germline V gene (reference sequence). Trimming stripped 6 bases from V and 4 bases from J, with 19 bases between. CDR3 length: 15 amino acids. DNA for the CDR3: TGTGCCAGTAGACACCGGGACACCAGGGCGTACGAGCAGTACGTC. Its translation is CASRHRDTRAYEQYV.

J is TRBJ1-5 and V is TRBV2, with D tentatively TRBD1 (6 bases). V was pared by 7 bases and J by 3 bases, with 10 bases between. CDR1 is SNHLY and CDR2 is FYNNEI in the germline V gene. This CDR3 is 13 amino acids long. CDR3 region: CASTGELNQPQHF. The CDR3 region has the DNA TGTGCCAGCACAGGGGAACTCAATCAGCCCCAGCATTTT.

This sequence joins TRBV6-5 and TRBJ1-2; D ambiguous. The CDR3 sequence is 15 residues long. Germline values: CDR1 MNHEY, CDR2 SVGAGI. V was trimmed by 3 bases and J by 6 bases, leaving 17 bases between them. The CDR3 sequence: CASSYSAQVRNGYTF. As DNA, the CDR3 is TGTGCCAGCAGTTATTCGGCGCAGGTCCGGAATGGCTACACCTTC.

The CDR3 sequence: CASSLSSREDGYTF. CDR3 bases: TGTGCCAGCAGCTTATCATCGAGAGAAGATGGCTACACCTTC. The chain uses TRBV7-2 and TRBJ1-2; D is ambiguous. The CDR3 extends over 14 amino acids. The V end was cut by 2 bases, the J end by 6 bases, with 13 bases between. Germline V gene data show CDR1 as SGHTA and CDR2 as FQGNSA.